This entry features one TCR beta chain sequence. This clonotype has just a few counts. This receptor's antigen is unknown. Nothing much larger sits one base from this clone, and base qualities are not available. The data are from a study of blood T cells in healthy people across ages (dated by TCRdb to between 2015 and 2016). Concerning the study at large: In model experiments, template switching captured roughly one uniquely barcoded TCR beta cDNA molecule for every two T cells. The study measured age-related changes in TCR beta repertoire diversity using deep sequencing normalized with unique cDNA molecular identifiers. The donors were split into four age groups: young (average about 16 years), middle-aged (39), aged (roughly 68) and long-lived (about 82). To avoid experimental bias, donors of different ages were spread randomly across the sequencing lanes. For two donors (one aged 18 to 30 and one aged 80 or older), the study analyzed two additional independent replicas of 1 million unique cDNA reads from the same blood draw.

The library was produced with 5' RACE. For sequencing, an Illumina HiSeq 2500 was employed. A second PCR of roughly 7 to 11 cycles was run with a J-beta primer mix and a sample-barcoded 5' primer. A unique molecular identifier was introduced onto each TCR beta cDNA molecule by a template-switch 5' adaptor carrying 12 random nucleotides. At least 3 million CDR3-containing paired-end reads were obtained from each sample. The Mint cDNA synthesis kit, primed by a TRBC-specific oligonucleotide, was used to synthesize first-strand cDNA from all RNA. All cDNA was treated with uracil-DNA glycosylase and then went through a first 18-cycle PCR with the universal primers M1SS and BC2_uni_R. The published analysis was carried out like this. Each sample was normalized by randomly selecting 1 million high-quality reads, each carrying a distinct molecular identifier. Instead of being binned into consensus sequences, reads that shared molecular identifiers were thrown out. MiTCR, set to a Q25 quality threshold and the strictest error-elimination algorithm, was used for CDR3 identification, clonotype clustering and error correction. A nonparametric unseen species model using Euler transformation provided a lower-bound estimate of total TCR beta diversity. The public reads were reprocessed in TCRdb via fastp at Q25 and MiXCR, keeping in-frame beta chains. Every CDR3 protein is listed once, alongside the most common genes and DNA of its rows. The V and J calls were not made by the authors but by TCRdb's processing. Recorded for this sample are about 570,000 distinct CDR3 sequences; approximately 27% of them occurred a single time. The ten top clones hold about a fifth of the sample.

The germline V gene provides CDR1 SGHDT and CDR2 YYEEEE. The CDR3 holds 13 amino acids from the cysteine to the phenylalanine. Only the CDR3 region is kept as DNA, spanning 39 bases read in frame from base 1. V and J are truncated by 5 bases and 8 bases respectively, leaving an intervening sequence of 13 bases. Systemically healthy Caucasian individuals from Russia, roughly 40 in total and aged about 6 to 95 years, were included as donors. Each donor gave about 9.7 milliliters of peripheral blood, drawn into EDTA-treated Vacutainer tubes. Ficoll-Paque density-gradient centrifugation was used to isolate PBMCs, with at least 6 million per sample. Trizol reagent was used to extract total RNA from PBMCs, with at least 5 micrograms per sample. For every donor, an aliquot of PBMCs went through flow cytometry to measure the percentages of naive CD45RAhigh/CD27high T cells. What the research found in general, with its limitations: The CMV infection status of donors was not known, potentially confounding age-related changes in expanded clonotypes. Because profiling used bulk unsorted PBMCs, naive and antigen-experienced compartments could not be compared conclusively. Total diversity estimates from one million sequenced T cells were considered lower bounds and underestimates. Observed TCR beta diversity per million T cells fell roughly linearly with age, and a significant reduction was already apparent by age roughly 40. Observed TCR beta diversity correlated strongly with the percentage of naive T cells measured by flow cytometry. Compared with the aged group, more naive CD4+ T cells, fewer expanded clones and increased TCR diversity were shown by the long-lived group, suggesting age selection.

The specimen was blood. The rearranged segments are TRBV5-6 and TRBJ1-4, with no confident D gene call. The sequence was collected from a woman between 65 and 79 years old in good health. The nucleotide sequence is TGTGCCAGCAGTGACCGGGCCCGGGAAAAACTGTTTTTT. It translates as CASSDRAREKLFF.